This T cell receptor beta chain was recorded in a study of cytomegalovirus exposure and HLA in healthy donors. General observations from the study: CMV serostatus was the only recorded immune exposure for donors.

This clone came up a few times. The target antigen is unknown. CDR3 length: 13 residues. CDR1 SQVTM and CDR2 ANQGSEA come from the germline V gene. With 5 bases clipped from V and 5 bases from J, the junction kept 6 bases outside the gene matches. The PCR contained 60 Vbeta and 13 Jbeta primers. Sequencing used immunoSEQ multiplex PCR; TCRdb keeps in-frame clones, though not all of them. The sample carries a few hundred thousand clones, around 81% recorded once. This sequence originates from a woman aged 55-75 years in good health and CMV-seropositive. V gene TRBV29-1 combines with J gene TRBJ2-3; the match to TRBD2 covers 8 bases. The sequencing sample was made of PBMCs. DNA for the CDR3: TGCAGCGTTTCTCAGCGGGAGCGAGATACGCAGTATTTT. Protein: CSVSQRERDTQYF.